The T cell receptor beta chain described here comes from a study of siplizumab effects on memory and regulatory T cells. General study results and limits: The study found that mappable alloreactive CD4+ clones averaged around 68% Treg-derived with siplizumab and approximately 28% in controls. Naive T cells seemed more diverse than memory cells; they also seemed major alloresponse contributors.

The repertoire was sequenced with immunoSEQ multiplex PCR; TCRdb's copy has only in-frame clones and lacks some. The table lists approximately 100,000 clones, just under 95% of them singletons, with about 1.2% in the top ten. Worth noting for this clone: Its antigen is not known.

V lost 7 bases to trimming and J lost 4 bases, with 19 bases between them. Germline V gene lookup returns CDR1 MNHEY and CDR2 SVGAGI. The CDR3 has 15 amino acids. The sequenced sample was non-Treg CD4+ T cells sorted from blood. The sequence derives from a human donor in good health. The chain uses TRBV6-5 and TRBJ1-2; D call uncertain. The CDR3 nucleotides are TGTGCCAGCAAACACGGACGGGAGGAGGGCTATGGCTACACCTTC. Residues: CASKHGREEGYGYTF.